The 14 T cell receptor beta chains reported below all come from one sample, sequenced in a study of blood T cell repertoires in COVID-19. Assay used: immunoSEQ multiplex PCR; TCRdb lists only in-frame clones, some missing. The sample lists under 250,000 clones; roughly 88% were seen once. Specimen: peripheral blood. All receptors derive from a man in his fifties or sixties with COVID-19, enrolled during active disease.

The genes are TRBV27 and TRBJ1-5; tentative D call: TRBD1 (6 bases). Germline-derived CDR1 and CDR2 are MNHEY and SMNVEV (reference sequence). V gave up 9 bases and J gave up 5 bases, with 17 bases separating them. The CDR3 is 14 residues long. The CDR3 coding sequence is TGTGCCAGGGTCAGGGGTCAGGGCGATCAGCCCCAGCATTTT. Its translation is CARVRGQGDQPQHF.

In DNA form, the CDR3 reads TGTGCCAGCAGGGCTCCAGCCAAAAACATTCAGTACTTC. It is translated as CASRAPAKNIQYF. This chain joins TRBV6-5 and TRBJ2-4; no clear D. The ends were cut back, 6 bases at V and 0 bases at J, with 6 bases in the middle. Per the germline V gene, CDR1 is MNHEY and CDR2 is SVGAGI. The CDR3 sequence is 13 residues long.

This chain joins TRBV4-1 and TRBJ2-3; TRBD1 might be the D (6 bases). This CDR3 spans 16 amino acids. V was shortened by 0 bases and J by 1 base, with 11 bases between the two germline ends. Germline assignment: CDR1 MGHRA and CDR2 YSYEKL. CDR3 coding DNA: TGCGCCAGCAGCCAAGAAAACAGGGCCGGCACAGATACGCAGTATTTT. Translating it yields CASSQENRAGTDTQYF.

This clone has a single count. The chain uses TRBV30 and TRBJ1-5; D is ambiguous. Trimming stripped 0 bases from V and 5 bases from J, with 8 bases between. CDR3 length: 13 amino acids. The germline V gene has CDR1 GTSNPN and CDR2 SVGIG (reference sequence). The CDR3 loop is CAWSVQSDQPQHF. The CDR3 nucleotides read TGTGCCTGGAGTGTACAGTCTGATCAGCCCCAGCATTTT.

The chain combines TRBV19 with TRBJ1-5; D is uncertain. The CDR3 totals 14 residues. The germline V and J ends were trimmed by 2 bases and 5 bases, with 10 bases remaining between them. The germline V gene has CDR1 LNHDA and CDR2 SQIVND (reference sequence). The DNA for the CDR3 is TGTGCCAGTAGTATACTCGACGGGGATCAGCCCCAGCATTTT. It encodes CASSILDGDQPQHF. The whole variable domain, remainder taken from reference TRBV19 and TRBJ1-5, is DGGITQSPKYLFRKEGQNVTLSCEQNLNHDAMYWYRQDPGQGLRLIYYSQIVNDFQKGDIAEGYSVSREKKESFPLTVTSAQKNPTAFYLCASSILDGDQPQHFGDGTRLSIL.

The V gene is TRBV6-2 or TRBV6-3, the J gene TRBJ1-1; TRBD1 might be the D (6 bases). Germline assignment: CDR1 MNHEY and CDR2 SVGEGT. The CDR3 runs to 15 residues. Between the trimmed V and J ends, which lost 3 bases and 4 bases, there was a span of 15 bases. CDR3 DNA sequence: TGTGCCAGCAGTTATTCCCTGGGGGCTGTCACTGAAGCTTTCTTT. Its translation is CASSYSLGAVTEAFF.

The V and J genes are TRBV6-4 and TRBJ1-2; D is ambiguous. In germline, CDR1 is MRHNA, CDR2 SNTAGT. The CDR3 is made up of 14 amino acids. Deletions cut 2 bases from V and 7 bases from J, with 14 bases between. The CDR3, as DNA: TGTGCCAGCAGTGACCCAGCTTCTGAGGGTGGCTACACCTTC. It translates to CASSDPASEGGYTF.

The rearrangement uses TRBV30 and TRBJ2-2; no firm D call. The CDR3 contains 15 residues. V was clipped by 0 bases and J by 1 base, with 9 bases between them. Germline lookup yields CDR1 GTSNPN and CDR2 SVGIG (reference sequence). The CDR3 DNA sequence: TGTGCCTGGAGTGTACCCGGGTGGAACACCGGGGAGCTGTTTTTT. As protein: CAWSVPGWNTGELFF.

The rearrangement joins TRBV19 to TRBJ2-1, with 9 positions matching TRBD1. CDR3 length: 16 residues. The J segment lost 6 bases and the V segment lost 5 bases, leaving 11 bases of the junction unmatched. CDR1 is LNHDA, CDR2 SQIVND, per germline (reference sequence). The DNA of the CDR3 is TGTGCCAGTAGTCCTGACCGGGACAGGGAGGTCAATGAGCAGTTCTTC. Protein sequence: CASSPDRDREVNEQFF.

This clone was found once. V and J are TRBV6-5 and TRBJ2-1; 7 positions agree with TRBD2. The CDR3 is 15 amino acids. The V gene end was trimmed by 5 bases and the J gene end by 12 bases; junction bases not matched to a gene: 16. CDR1 is MNHEY, CDR2 SVGAGI, per germline. Here the CDR3 reads CASSPGWDYVRWQFF. CDR3 nucleotide sequence: TGTGCCAGCAGTCCTGGATGGGACTACGTTAGGTGGCAGTTCTTC.

In DNA form, the CDR3 reads TGTGCCAGCACCCGGCAGGTGGCAGGGGGCTTGAGCGACTATGGCTACACCTTC. It codes for CASTRQVAGGLSDYGYTF. This rearrangement joins TRBV9 to TRBJ1-2; 8 nucleotides agree with TRBD1. Germline V gives CDR1 SGDLS, CDR2 YYNGEE. Unmatched junction bases numbered 19, after V lost 6 bases and J lost 3 bases. The CDR3 runs 18 residues.

The chain links TRBV7-9 to TRBJ2-7; TRBD2 might be the D (5 bases). V lost 1 base and J 3 bases, leaving 10 bases between the germline ends. Germline V gene sequence: CDR1 SEHNR, CDR2 FQNEAQ (reference sequence). This CDR3 contains 14 residues. The DNA of the CDR3 is TGTGCCAGCAGCTTAGACGAGGGTTTCTACGAGCAGTACTTC. Encoded protein: CASSLDEGFYEQYF.

V gene TRBV7-3 combines with J gene TRBJ2-1, with 8 bases that match TRBD1. Trimming took 4 bases from V and 7 from J; bases not matched to a gene: 9. This CDR3 is 15 amino acids long. The germline V gene encodes CDR1 SGHTA and CDR2 FQGTGA. CDR3 loop: CASSSVGQVTNEQFF. CDR3 nucleotide sequence: TGTGCCAGCAGCTCTGTGGGACAGGTTACGAATGAGCAGTTCTTC.

The rearrangement joins TRBV19 to TRBJ2-1; 8 bases fit TRBD2. Germline CDR1 is LNHDA and CDR2 is SQIVND (reference sequence). This CDR3 contains 15 residues. V was pared by 7 bases and J by 0 bases, with 5 bases of the junction left unmatched. Written as DNA, the CDR3 is TGTGCCAGTATCCCGGGGGGGAGCTCCTACAATGAGCAGTTCTTC. Its translation is CASIPGGSSYNEQFF. Combining the CDR3 with reference TRBV19 and TRBJ2-1 gives the whole variable domain DGGITQSPKYLFRKEGQNVTLSCEQNLNHDAMYWYRQDPGQGLRLIYYSQIVNDFQKGDIAEGYSVSREKKESFPLTVTSAQKNPTAFYLCASIPGGSSYNEQFFGPGTRLTVL.